This TCR beta chain was profiled in a study of T cell repertoires in aging, cancer and after chemotherapy. As for the study in general: Donor ages fell into six groups from 30 or younger up to 70 or older.

This clonotype occurred a few times. Its target is unknown. A mixed TRB-A/B primer pool amplified rearranged TRB by multiplex touch-down PCR. One entry per CDR3 protein results from TCRdb running MiXCR on the multiplex PCR reads. This sample has thousands of distinct CDR3 sequences; under 50% occur once, and the top ten carry over 40%. The template was genomic DNA from peripheral blood, not RNA. Trimming cost V 8 bases and J 1 base; bases outside gene matches: 6. The CDR3 has 13 amino acids. The germline V gene encodes CDR1 DFQATT and CDR2 SNEGSKA (reference sequence). Study observations and caveats: Thymic emigration or peripheral T cell expansion may be impaired by lymphoid organ infiltration in hematological cancer. Compared with age-matched healthy donors, untreated hematological or solid cancer patients showed higher blood TCR clonality.

Input material: blood. The genes are TRBV20-1 and TRBJ2-3; the match to TRBD1 covers 7 bases. The sequence came from a human donor with a blood cancer. CDR3 region: CSPTGPRTDTQYF. CDR3 sequence (DNA): TGCAGTCCGACAGGGCCTCGCACAGATACGCAGTATTTT.